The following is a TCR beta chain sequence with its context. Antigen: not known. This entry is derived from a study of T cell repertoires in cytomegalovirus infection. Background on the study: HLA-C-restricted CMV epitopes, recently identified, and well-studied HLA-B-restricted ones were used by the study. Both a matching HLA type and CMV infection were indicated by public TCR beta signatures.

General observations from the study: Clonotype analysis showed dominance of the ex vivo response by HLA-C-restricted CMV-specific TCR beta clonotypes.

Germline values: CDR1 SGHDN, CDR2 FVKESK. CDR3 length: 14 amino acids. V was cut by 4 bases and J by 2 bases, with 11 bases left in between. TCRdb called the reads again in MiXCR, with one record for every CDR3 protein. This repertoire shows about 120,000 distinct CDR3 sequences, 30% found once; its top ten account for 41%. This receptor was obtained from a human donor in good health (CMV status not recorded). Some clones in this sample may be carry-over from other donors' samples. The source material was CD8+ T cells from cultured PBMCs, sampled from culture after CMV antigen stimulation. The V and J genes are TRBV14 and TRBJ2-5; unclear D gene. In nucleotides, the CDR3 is TGTGCCAGCAGCCCCCGGCCACAGCAAGAGACCCAGTACTTC. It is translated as CASSPRPQQETQYF.